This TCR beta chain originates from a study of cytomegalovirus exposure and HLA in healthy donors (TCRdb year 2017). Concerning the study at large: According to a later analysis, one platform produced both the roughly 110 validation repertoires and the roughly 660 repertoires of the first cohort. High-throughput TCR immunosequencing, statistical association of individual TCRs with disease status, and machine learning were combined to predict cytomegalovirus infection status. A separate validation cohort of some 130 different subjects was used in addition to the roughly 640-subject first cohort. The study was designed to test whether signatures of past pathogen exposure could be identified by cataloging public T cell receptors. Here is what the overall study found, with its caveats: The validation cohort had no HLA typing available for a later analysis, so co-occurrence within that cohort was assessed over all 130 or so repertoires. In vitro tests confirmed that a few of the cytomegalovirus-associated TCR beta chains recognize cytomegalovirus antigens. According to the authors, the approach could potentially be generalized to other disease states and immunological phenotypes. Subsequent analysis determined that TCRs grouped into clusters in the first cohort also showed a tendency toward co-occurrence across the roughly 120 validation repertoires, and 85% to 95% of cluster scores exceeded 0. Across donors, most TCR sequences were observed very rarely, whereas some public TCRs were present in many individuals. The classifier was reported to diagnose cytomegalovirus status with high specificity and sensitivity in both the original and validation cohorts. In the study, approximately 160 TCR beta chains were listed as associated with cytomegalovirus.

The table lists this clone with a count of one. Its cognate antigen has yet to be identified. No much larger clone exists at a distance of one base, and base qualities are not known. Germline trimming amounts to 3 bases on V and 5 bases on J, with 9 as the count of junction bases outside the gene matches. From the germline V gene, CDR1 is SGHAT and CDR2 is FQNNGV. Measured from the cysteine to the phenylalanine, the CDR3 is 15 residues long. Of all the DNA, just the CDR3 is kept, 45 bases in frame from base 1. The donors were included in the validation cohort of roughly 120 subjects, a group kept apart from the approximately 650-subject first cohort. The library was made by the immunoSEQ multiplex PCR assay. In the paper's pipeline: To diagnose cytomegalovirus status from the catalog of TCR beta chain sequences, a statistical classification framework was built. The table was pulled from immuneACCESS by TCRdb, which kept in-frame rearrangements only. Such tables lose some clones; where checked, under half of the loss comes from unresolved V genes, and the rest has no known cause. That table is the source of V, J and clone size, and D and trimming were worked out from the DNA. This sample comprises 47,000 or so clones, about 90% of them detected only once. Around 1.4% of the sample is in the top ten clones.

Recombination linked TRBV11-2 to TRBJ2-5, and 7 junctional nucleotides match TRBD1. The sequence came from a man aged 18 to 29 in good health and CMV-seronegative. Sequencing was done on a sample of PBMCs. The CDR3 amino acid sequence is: CASSFRTGFPETQYF. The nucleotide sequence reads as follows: TGTGCCAGCAGCTTTAGGACAGGTTTCCCTGAGACCCAGTACTTC. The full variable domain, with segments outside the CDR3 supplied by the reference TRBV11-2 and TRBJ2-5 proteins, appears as EAGVAQSPRYKIIEKRQSVAFWCNPISGHATLYWYQQILGQGPKLLIQFQNNGVVDDSQLPKDRFSAERLKGVDSTLKIQPAKLEDSAVYLCASSFRTGFPETQYFGPGTRLLVL.